The clone carrying this T cell receptor beta chain was counted a single time. As yet, its antigen is unknown. The CDR3 totals 14 residues. Germline CDR1 and CDR2: SGHTS and YDEGEE. The V end lost 3 bases, the J end lost 6 bases, and 12 bases lay between the germline ends. Here immunoSEQ multiplex PCR was the method, and the copy in TCRdb shows in-frame clones only, minus some. Counted here are approximately 130,000 clones, over 75% occurring once; the ten biggest clones make up about 7.9%. The sample is drawn from a study of T cell responses to AZD1222 COVID-19 vaccine. Study findings and constraints: Spike-wide coverage was observed for vaccine-associated CD4 TCRs, with dominant responses at 160-218 and 743-854. Just 5 or 6 AZD1222 recipients tested seropositive at baseline.

The genes are TRBV5-8 and TRBJ1-4; D is uncertain. Sequencing used peripheral blood, obtained 28 days after the second dose of the MenACWY control vaccine. The TCR comes from an adult who received the MenACWY meningococcal vaccine as a control. DNA of the CDR3: TGTGCCAGCAGCTCAGGAGCCACATATGAAAAACTGTTTTTT. Protein: CASSSGATYEKLFF.